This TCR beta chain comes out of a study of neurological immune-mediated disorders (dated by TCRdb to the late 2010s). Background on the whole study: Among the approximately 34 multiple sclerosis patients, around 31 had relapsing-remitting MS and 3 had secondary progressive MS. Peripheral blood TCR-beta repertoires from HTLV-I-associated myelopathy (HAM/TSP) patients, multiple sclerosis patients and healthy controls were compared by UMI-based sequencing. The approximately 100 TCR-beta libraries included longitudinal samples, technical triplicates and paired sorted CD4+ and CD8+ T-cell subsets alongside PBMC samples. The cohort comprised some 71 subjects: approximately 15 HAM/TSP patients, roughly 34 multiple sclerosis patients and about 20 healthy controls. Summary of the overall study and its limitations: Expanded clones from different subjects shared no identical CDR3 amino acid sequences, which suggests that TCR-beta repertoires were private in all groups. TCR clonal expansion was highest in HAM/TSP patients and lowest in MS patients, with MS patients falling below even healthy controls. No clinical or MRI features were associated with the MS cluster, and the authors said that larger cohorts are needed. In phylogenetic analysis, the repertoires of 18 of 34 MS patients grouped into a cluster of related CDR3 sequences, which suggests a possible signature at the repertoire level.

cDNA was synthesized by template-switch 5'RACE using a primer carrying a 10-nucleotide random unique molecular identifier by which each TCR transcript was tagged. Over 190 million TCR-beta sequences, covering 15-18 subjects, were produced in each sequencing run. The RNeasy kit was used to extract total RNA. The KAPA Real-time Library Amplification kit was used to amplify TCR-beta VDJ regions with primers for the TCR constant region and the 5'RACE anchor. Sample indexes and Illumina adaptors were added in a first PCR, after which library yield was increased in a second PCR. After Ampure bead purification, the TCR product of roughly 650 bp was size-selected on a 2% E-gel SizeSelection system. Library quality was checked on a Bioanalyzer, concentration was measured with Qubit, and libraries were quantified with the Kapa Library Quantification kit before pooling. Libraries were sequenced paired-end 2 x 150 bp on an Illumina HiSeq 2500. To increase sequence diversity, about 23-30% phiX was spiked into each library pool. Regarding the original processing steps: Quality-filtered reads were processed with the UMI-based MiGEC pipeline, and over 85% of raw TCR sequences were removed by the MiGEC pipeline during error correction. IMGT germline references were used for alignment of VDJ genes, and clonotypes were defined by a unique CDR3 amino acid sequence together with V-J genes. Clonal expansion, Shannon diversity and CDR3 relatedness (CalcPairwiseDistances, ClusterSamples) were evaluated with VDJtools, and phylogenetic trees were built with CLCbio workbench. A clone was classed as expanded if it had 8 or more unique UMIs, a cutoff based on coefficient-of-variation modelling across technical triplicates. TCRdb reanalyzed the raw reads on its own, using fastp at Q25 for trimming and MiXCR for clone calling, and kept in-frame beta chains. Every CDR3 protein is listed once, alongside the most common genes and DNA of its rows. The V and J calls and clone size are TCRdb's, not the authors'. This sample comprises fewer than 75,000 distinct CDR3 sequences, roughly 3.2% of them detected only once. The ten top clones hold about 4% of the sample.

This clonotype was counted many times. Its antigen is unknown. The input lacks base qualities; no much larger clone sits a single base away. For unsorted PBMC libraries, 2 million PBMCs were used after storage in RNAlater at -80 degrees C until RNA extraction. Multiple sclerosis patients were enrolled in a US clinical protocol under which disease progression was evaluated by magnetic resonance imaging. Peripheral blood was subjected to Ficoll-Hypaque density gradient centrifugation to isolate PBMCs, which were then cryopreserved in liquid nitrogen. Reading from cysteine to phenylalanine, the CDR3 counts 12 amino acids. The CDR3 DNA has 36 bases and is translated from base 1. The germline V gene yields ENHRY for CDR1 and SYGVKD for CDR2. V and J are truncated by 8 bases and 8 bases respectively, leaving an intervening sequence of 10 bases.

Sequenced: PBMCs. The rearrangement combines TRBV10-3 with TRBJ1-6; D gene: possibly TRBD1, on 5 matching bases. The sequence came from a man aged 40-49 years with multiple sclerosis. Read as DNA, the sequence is TGTGCCATCGGGGGGGGGGATTCACCCCTCCACTTT. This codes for CAIGGGDSPLHF.